The T cell receptor beta chain described here comes from a study of CD8+ T cells in alopecia areata. Study details: Severity scores in treated patients reflected the percentage of scalp affected. Study results and caveats: Normal scalp showed lower clonality than lesional scalp, especially alopecia totalis/universalis.

Germline V lookup: CDR1 SQVTM, CDR2 ANQGSEA. Trimming removed 0 bases from V and 2 bases from J, with 13 bases in between. The CDR3 length is 15 residues. A few counts support this clone. Its antigen remains unidentified. The treatment was: oral pan-JAK inhibitor, 5-10 mg twice daily. Researchers gathered lesional scalp punch biopsies and peripheral blood from patients with alopecia areata. Sequencing relied on a cDNA template that was reverse transcribed from extracted RNA. Sequenced by immunoSEQ multiplex PCR; TCRdb stores in-frame clones only, minus some. This sample has about 190,000 clones, with 64% found just once.

Sequencing was performed on CD4+ T cells sorted from blood, taken at roughly week 49, from a patient treated with tofacitinib. This sequence originates from a human donor with alopecia areata. The chain has TRBV29-1 and TRBJ2-5; tentatively, D is TRBD1 (7 bases). The CDR3 protein is CSVEDRGTAQETQYF. The CDR3 DNA reads as TGCAGCGTTGAAGATCGCGGGACAGCACAAGAGACCCAGTACTTC. The variable domain in full, completed from reference TRBV29-1 and TRBJ2-5, reads SAVISQKPSRDICQRGTSLTIQCQVDSQVTMMFWYRQQPGQSLTLIATANQGSEATYESGFVIDKFPISRPNLTFSTLTVSNMSPEDSSIYLCSVEDRGTAQETQYFGPGTRLLVL.